This note documents a single T cell receptor beta chain sequence. These data belong to a study of blood T cell repertoires in COVID-19. Study details: Acute and convalescent COVID-19 samples came from the United States, Italy and Spain. Sample material is recorded as cDNA or gDNA derived from T cells, B-cell-depleted T cells, or PBMCs.

Germline loops: CDR1 LNHDA, CDR2 SQIVND (reference sequence). The CDR3 is 14 amino acids. Between the trimmed V and J ends, which lost 6 bases and 0 bases, there was a span of 10 bases. How the authors handled the data: From reference gene primer amplification, estimates of nucleated cell counts were derived. Using immunoSEQ multiplex PCR, the repertoire was profiled, and TCRdb retains in-frame clones only, with some absent. V and J calls and clone size are those listed in that table; D and trimming were worked out from the DNA. Of 150,000 to 200,000 clones in the sample, about 92% were seen once. The sample taken for sequencing was peripheral blood. The receptor's source is a woman aged 55-75 years with COVID-19, enrolled during active disease. The chain carries TRBV19 and TRBJ2-3; TRBD1 might be the D (5 bases). This CDR3 reads CASRDKLSTDTQYF. DNA of the CDR3: TGTGCCAGTAGGGACAAGCTTAGCACAGATACGCAGTATTTT.